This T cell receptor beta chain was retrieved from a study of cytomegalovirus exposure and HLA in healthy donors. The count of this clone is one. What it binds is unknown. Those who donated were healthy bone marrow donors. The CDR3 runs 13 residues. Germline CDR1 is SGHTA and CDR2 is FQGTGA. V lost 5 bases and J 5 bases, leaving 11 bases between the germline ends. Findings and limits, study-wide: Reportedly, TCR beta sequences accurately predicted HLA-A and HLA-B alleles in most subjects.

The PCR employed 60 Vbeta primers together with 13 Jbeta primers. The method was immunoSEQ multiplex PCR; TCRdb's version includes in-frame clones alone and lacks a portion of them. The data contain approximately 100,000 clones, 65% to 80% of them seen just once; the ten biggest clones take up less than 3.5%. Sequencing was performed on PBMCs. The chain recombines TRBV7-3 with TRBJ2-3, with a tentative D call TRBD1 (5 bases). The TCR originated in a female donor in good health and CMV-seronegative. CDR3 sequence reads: CASSLLRGDTQYF. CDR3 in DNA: TGTGCCAGCAGCCTCCTTAGGGGAGATACGCAGTATTTT. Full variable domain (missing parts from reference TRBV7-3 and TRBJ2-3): GAGVSQTPSNKVTEKGKYVELRCDPISGHTALYWYRQSLGQGPEFLIYFQGTGAADDSGLPNDRFFAVRPEGSVSTLKIQRTERGDSAVYLCASSLLRGDTQYFGPGTRLTVL.